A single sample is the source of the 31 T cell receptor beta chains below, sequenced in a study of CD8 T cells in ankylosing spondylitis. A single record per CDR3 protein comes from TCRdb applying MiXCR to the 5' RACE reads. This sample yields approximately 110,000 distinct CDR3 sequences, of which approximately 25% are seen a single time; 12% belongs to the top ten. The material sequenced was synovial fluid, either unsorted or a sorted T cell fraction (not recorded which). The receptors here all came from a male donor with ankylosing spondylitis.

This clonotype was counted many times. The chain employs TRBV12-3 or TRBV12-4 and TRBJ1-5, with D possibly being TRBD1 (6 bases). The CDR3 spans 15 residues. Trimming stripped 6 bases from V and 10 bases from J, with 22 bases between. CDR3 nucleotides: TGTGCCAGCAGCACCCAGAGGGGGGCGTTTTCTCCCCAGCATTTT. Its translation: CASSTQRGAFSPQHF.

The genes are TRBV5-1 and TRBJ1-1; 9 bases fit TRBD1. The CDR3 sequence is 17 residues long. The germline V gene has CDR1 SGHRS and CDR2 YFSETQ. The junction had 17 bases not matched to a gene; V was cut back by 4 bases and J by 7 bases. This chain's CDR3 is CASSDPSKGDRVNEAFF. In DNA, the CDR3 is TGCGCCAGCAGCGACCCCTCAAAAGGGGACAGGGTCAATGAAGCTTTCTTT.

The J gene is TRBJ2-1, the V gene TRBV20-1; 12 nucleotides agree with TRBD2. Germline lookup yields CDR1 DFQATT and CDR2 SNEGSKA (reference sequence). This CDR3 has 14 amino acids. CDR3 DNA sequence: TGCAGCGCCCGACTAGCGGGAGAGGAAAATGAGCAGTTCTTC. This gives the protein CSARLAGEENEQFF.

The CDR3 reads CASSPRGDTGELFF. DNA for the CDR3: TGTGCCAGCTCACCACGGGGGGACACCGGGGAGCTGTTTTTT. The chain carries TRBV18 and TRBJ2-2; D is possibly TRBD2 (6 bases). The CDR3 length is 14 residues. Per the germline V gene, CDR1 is KGHSH and CDR2 is LQKENI. Trimming took 1 base from V and 3 from J, leaving 6 bases between them. Together with reference TRBV18 and TRBJ2-2, the CDR3 gives the full variable domain: NAGVMQNPRHLVRRRGQEARLRCSPMKGHSHVYWYRQLPEEGLKFMVYLQKENIIDESGMPKERFSAEFPKEGPSILRIQQVVRGDSAAYFCASSPRGDTGELFFGEGSRLTVL.

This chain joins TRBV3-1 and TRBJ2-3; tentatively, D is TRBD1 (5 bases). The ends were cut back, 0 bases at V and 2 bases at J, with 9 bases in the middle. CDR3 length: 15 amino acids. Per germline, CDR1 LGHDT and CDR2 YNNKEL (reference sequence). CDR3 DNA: TGTGCCAGCAGCCAAGAGGGGCGACCCACAGATACGCAGTATTTT. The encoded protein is CASSQEGRPTDTQYF.

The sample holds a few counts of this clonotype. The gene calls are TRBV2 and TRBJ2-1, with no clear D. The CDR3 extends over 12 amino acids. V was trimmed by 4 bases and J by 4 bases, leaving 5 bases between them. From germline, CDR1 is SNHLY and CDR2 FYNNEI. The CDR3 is CASSGDYNEQFF. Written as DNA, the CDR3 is TGTGCCAGCAGTGGAGATTACAATGAGCAGTTCTTC.

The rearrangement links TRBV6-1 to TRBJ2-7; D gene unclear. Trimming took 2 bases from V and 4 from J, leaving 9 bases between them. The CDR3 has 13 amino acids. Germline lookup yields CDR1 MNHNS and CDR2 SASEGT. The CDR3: CASSEREVYEQYV. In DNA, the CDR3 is TGTGCCAGCAGTGAACGAGAGGTGTACGAGCAGTACGTC.

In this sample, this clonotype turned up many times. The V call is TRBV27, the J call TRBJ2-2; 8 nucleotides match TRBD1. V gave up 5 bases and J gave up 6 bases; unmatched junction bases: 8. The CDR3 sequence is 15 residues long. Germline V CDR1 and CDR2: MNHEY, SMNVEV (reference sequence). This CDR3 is CASSLDRVRAGELFF. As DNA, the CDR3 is TGTGCCAGCAGTCTGGACAGGGTTAGGGCCGGGGAGCTGTTTTTT.

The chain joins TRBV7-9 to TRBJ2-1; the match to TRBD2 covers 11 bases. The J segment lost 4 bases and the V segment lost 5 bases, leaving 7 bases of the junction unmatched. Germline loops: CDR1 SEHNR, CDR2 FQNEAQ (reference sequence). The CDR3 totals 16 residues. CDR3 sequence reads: CASSRSSGGIYNEQFF. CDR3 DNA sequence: TGTGCCAGCAGCCGATCTAGCGGGGGGATATACAATGAGCAGTTCTTC.

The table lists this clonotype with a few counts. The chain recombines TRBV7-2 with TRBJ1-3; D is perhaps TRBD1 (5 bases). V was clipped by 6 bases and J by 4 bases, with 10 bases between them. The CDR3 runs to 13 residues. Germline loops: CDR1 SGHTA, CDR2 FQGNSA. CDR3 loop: CASRGDSGNTIYF. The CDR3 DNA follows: TGTGCCAGCAGGGGGGATTCGGGAAACACCATATATTTT.

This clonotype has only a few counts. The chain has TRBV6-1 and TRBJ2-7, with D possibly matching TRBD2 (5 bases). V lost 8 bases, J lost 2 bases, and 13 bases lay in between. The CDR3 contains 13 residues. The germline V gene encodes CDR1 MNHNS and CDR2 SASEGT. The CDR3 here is CASEPSGTYEQYV. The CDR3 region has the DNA TGTGCCAGCGAACCCAGCGGAACCTACGAGCAGTACGTC.

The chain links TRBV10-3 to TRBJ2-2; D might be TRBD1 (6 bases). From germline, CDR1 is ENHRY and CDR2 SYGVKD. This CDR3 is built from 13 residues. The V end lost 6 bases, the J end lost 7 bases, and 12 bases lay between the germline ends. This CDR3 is CAIRWTVDGELFF. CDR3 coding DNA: TGTGCCATCAGATGGACAGTAGACGGGGAGCTGTTTTTT.

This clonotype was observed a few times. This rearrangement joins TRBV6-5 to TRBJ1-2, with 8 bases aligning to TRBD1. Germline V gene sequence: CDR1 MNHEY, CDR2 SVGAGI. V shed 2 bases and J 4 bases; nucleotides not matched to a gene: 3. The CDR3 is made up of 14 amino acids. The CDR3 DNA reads TGTGCCAGCAGTTACGGGGACAGGTCCTATGGCTACACCTTC. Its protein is CASSYGDRSYGYTF.

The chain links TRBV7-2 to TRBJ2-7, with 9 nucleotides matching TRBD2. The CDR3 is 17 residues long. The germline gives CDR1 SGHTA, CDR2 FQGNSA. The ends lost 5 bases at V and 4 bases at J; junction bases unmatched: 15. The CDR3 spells CASSKRGSGSGFYEQYF. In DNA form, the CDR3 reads TGTGCCAGCAGCAAAAGGGGTAGCGGGAGTGGTTTTTACGAGCAGTACTTC.

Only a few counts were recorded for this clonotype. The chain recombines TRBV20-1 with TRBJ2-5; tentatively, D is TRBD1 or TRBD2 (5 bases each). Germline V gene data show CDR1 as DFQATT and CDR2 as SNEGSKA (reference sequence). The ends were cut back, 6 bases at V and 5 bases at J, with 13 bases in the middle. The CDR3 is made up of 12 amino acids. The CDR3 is CSALRGGETQYF. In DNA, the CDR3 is TGCAGTGCCCTCCGGGGCGGGGAGACCCAGTACTTC.

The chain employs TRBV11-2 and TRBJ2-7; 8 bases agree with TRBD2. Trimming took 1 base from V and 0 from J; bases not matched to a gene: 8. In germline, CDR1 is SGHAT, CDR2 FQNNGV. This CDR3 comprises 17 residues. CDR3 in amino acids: CASSLGGGRRISYEQYF. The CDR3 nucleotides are TGTGCCAGCAGCTTAGGCGGCGGGAGGAGGATCTCCTACGAGCAGTACTTC.

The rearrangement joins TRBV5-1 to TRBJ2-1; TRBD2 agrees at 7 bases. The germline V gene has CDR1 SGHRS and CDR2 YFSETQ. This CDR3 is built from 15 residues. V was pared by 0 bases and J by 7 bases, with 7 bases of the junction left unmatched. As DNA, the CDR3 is TGCGCCAGCAGCTTGGAGGCGGGAGTGCAAAATGAGCAGTTCTTC. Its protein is CASSLEAGVQNEQFF.

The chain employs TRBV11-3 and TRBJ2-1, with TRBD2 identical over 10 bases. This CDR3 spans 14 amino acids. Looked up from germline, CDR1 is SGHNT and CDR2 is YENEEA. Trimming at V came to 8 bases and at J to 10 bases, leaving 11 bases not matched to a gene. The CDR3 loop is CASGVEAGGGEQFF. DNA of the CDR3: TGTGCCAGCGGGGTGGAAGCGGGAGGGGGCGAGCAGTTCTTC. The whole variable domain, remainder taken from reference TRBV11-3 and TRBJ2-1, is EAGVVQSPRYKIIEKKQPVAFWCNPISGHNTLYWYLQNLGQGPELLIRYENEEAVDDSQLPKDRFSAERLKGVDSTLKIQPAELGDSAVYLCASGVEAGGGEQFFGPGTRLTVL.

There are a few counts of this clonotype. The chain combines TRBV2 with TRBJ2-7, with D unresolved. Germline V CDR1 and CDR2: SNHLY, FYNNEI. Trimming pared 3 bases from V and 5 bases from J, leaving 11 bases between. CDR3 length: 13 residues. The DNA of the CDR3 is TGTGCCAGCAGTGAGGTCCTATCTCACGAGCAGTACGTC. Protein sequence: CASSEVLSHEQYV.

CDR3 loop: CASSQDLAGQGREKLFF. The CDR3 DNA reads as TGCGCCAGCAGCCAAGATCTTGCGGGACAGGGTCGTGAAAAACTGTTTTTT. V usage is TRBV4-1 and J usage is TRBJ1-4; 9 nucleotides line up with TRBD1. Germline CDR1 is MGHRA and CDR2 is YSYEKL. The CDR3 runs 17 residues. The V and J ends lost 0 bases and 7 bases, in that order; junction bases with no gene match: 9.

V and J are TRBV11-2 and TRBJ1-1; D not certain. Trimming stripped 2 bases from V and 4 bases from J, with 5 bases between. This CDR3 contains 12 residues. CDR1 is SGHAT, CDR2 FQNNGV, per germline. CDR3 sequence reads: CASSLLGTEAFF. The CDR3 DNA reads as TGTGCCAGCAGCTTATTGGGCACTGAAGCTTTCTTT.

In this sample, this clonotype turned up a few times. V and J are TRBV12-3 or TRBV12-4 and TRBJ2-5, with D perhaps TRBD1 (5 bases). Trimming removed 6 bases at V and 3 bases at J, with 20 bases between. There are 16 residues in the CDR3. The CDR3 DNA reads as TGTGCCAGCAGGGGTTATACATGGCAGGGTGAAGAGACCCAGTACTTC. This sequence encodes CASRGYTWQGEETQYF.

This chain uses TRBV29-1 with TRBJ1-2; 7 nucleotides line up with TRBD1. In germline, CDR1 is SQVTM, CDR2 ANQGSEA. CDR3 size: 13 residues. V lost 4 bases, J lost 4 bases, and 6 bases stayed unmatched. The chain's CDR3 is CSVVRGPVYGYTF. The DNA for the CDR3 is TGCAGCGTTGTTAGGGGGCCGGTCTATGGCTACACCTTC. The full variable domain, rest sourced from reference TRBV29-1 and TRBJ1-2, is SAVISQKPSRDICQRGTSLTIQCQVDSQVTMMFWYRQQPGQSLTLIATANQGSEATYESGFVIDKFPISRPNLTFSTLTVSNMSPEDSSIYLCSVVRGPVYGYTFGSGTRLTVV.

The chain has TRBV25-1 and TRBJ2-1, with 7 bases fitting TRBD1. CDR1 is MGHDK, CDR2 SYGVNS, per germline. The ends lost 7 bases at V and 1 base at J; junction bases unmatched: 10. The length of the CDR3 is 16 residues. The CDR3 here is CASTPGGVGSYNEQFF. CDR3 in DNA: TGTGCCAGCACCCCAGGGGGAGTAGGATCCTACAATGAGCAGTTCTTC.

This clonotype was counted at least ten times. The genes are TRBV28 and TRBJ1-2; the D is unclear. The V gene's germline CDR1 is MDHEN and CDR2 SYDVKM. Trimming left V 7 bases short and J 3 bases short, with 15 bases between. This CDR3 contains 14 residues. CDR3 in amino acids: CASIKAELDYGYTF. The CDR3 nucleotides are TGTGCCAGCATTAAGGCAGAATTGGACTATGGCTACACCTTC.

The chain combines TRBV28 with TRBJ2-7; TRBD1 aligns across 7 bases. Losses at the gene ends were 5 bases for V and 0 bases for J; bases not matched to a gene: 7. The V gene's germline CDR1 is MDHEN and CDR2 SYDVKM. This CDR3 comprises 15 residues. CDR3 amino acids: CASSPGGGTSYEQYV. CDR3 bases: TGTGCCAGCAGTCCAGGGGGTGGGACCTCCTACGAGCAGTACGTC.

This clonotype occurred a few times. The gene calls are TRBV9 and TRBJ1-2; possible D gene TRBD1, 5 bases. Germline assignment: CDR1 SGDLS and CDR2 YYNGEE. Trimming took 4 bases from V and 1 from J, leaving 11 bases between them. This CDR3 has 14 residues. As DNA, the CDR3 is TGTGCCAGCAGCCTCAACAGGATTAACTATGGCTACACCTTC. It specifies CASSLNRINYGYTF.

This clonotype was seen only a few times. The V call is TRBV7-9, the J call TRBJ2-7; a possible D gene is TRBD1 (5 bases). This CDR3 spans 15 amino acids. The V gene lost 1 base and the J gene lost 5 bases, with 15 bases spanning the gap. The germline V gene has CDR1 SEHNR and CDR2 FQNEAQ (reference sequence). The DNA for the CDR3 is TGTGCCAGCAGCTTAGACGGACAAGATTCCCACGAGCAGTACTTC. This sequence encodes CASSLDGQDSHEQYF.

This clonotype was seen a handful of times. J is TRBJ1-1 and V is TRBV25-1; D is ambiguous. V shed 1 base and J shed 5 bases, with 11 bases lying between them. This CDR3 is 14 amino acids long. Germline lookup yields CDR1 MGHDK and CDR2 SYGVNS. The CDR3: CASSEFGSRTEAFF. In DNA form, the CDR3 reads TGTGCCAGCAGTGAATTCGGGAGTCGGACTGAAGCTTTCTTT.

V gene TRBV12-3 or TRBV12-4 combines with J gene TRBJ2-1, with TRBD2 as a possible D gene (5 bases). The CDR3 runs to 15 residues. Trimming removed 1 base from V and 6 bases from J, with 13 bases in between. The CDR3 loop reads CASSLGARVINEQFF. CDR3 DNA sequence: TGTGCCAGCAGTTTAGGGGCGCGGGTGATCAATGAGCAGTTCTTC.

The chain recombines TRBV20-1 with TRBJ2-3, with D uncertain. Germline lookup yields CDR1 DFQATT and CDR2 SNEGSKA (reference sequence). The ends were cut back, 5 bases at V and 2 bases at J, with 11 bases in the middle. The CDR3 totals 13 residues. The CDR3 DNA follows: TGCAGTGCTCCCCAAGGTATCACAGATACGCAGTATTTT. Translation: CSAPQGITDTQYF.